The 16 T cell receptor beta chains given below trace back to one sample, sequenced in a study of glioma-infiltrating T cells after dendritic cell vaccination. Produced via immunoSEQ multiplex PCR; TCRdb's table is partial and in-frame only. The table has just under 85,000 clones, over 85% seen once. Sequencing used blood, obtained before dendritic cell vaccination. The receptors were gathered from a human donor with glioblastoma.

V usage is TRBV2 and J usage is TRBJ2-5, with 7 bases fitting TRBD1. The germline V gene has CDR1 SNHLY and CDR2 FYNNEI. With 4 bases clipped from V and 3 bases from J, the junction kept 2 bases outside the gene matches. The CDR3 length is 13 residues. CDR3 DNA: TGTGCCAGCAGTGGAGACAGGGAAGAGACCCAGTACTTC. Its translation is CASSGDREETQYF.

The chain links TRBV5-1 to TRBJ1-2; the D gene is possibly TRBD1 (6 bases). The germline V gene has CDR1 SGHRS and CDR2 YFSETQ. This CDR3 is 14 amino acids long. Between the trimmed V and J ends, which lost 4 bases and 6 bases, there was a span of 16 bases. Here the CDR3 reads CASSLNGGADGYTF. The CDR3 region has the DNA TGCGCCAGCAGCCTCAACGGGGGGGCTGATGGCTACACCTTC.

This rearrangement joins TRBV11-3 to TRBJ2-7, with 7 bases lining up with TRBD1. Germline V gene lookup returns CDR1 SGHNT and CDR2 YENEEA. This CDR3 is 15 amino acids long. V was clipped by 8 bases and J by 4 bases; unmatched bases: 14. The CDR3 sequence: CASGPSPGQSYEQYF. CDR3 nucleotide sequence: TGTGCCAGCGGGCCCTCTCCGGGACAGAGTTACGAGCAGTACTTC.

As regards this clone: Within the sample, other DNA sequences also encode this same CDR3. The rearrangement links TRBV9 to TRBJ1-4; 8 bases match TRBD1. Germline loops: CDR1 SGDLS, CDR2 YYNGEE. V lost 4 bases and J lost 8; bases outside the gene matches: 7. The CDR3 spans 14 residues. This CDR3 reads CASSLGQGGEKLFF. The CDR3 DNA follows: TGTGCCAGCAGCCTCGGACAGGGAGGAGAAAAACTGTTTTTT. Looking up the rest from reference TRBV9 and TRBJ1-4 gives the full variable domain: DSGVTQTPKHLITATGQRVTLRCSPRSGDLSVYWYQQSLDQGLQFLIQYYNGEERAKGNILERFSAQQFPDLHSELNLSSLELGDSALYFCASSLGQGGEKLFFGSGTQLSVL.

The chain has TRBV5-6 and TRBJ1-1; possible D gene TRBD1, 6 bases. This CDR3 region has 17 residues. Germline V gene lookup returns CDR1 SGHDT and CDR2 YYEEEE. Trimming cost V 3 bases and J 7 bases, with 25 bases left between them. The CDR3 region has the DNA TGTGCCAGCAGCTCTAGTTTACTAACAGGGTCATATAGTGAAGCTTTCTTT. It encodes CASSSSLLTGSYSEAFF.

This clone was detected once. V usage is TRBV2 and J usage is TRBJ1-4, with 7 bases that match TRBD1. The germline V gene has CDR1 SNHLY and CDR2 FYNNEI. V shed 6 bases and J 4 bases; nucleotides not matched to a gene: 8. There are 15 residues in the CDR3. The CDR3 DNA reads TGTGCCAGCAGGGATAGGGGGACAGATAATGAAAAACTGTTTTTT. Translated: CASRDRGTDNEKLFF.

The rearrangement links TRBV6-1 to TRBJ2-2, with D possibly being TRBD2 (5 bases). V was shortened by 8 bases and J by 0 bases, with 13 bases between the two germline ends. This CDR3 region has 15 residues. Germline lookup yields CDR1 MNHNS and CDR2 SASEGT. CDR3 amino acids: CASDEGFANTGELFF. CDR3 nucleotides: TGTGCCAGCGATGAGGGATTCGCGAACACCGGGGAGCTGTTTTTT.

The chain is built from TRBV7-9 and TRBJ2-7; 9 nucleotides match TRBD1. The CDR3 sequence is 15 residues long. Germline values: CDR1 SEHNR, CDR2 FQNEAQ (reference sequence). J was trimmed by 5 bases and V by 5 bases; bases with no gene match: 10. CDR3 in amino acids: CASSPDPDRGDEQYF. Here the CDR3 DNA reads TGTGCCAGCAGCCCAGACCCGGACAGGGGTGACGAGCAGTACTTC.

The CDR3 sequence: CASSSGTGENTEAFF. The CDR3 DNA reads as TGTGCCAGCAGCTCCGGGACAGGGGAGAACACTGAAGCTTTCTTT. This rearrangement joins TRBV21-1 to TRBJ1-1; TRBD1, as called in the table, went unchecked against the DNA. TRBV21-1 is designated a pseudogene. This CDR3 contains 15 residues.

In its sample, this clone was seen once. The J gene is TRBJ1-4, the V gene TRBV2; possibly TRBD1 for D (5 bases). V lost 4 bases, J lost 8 bases, and 11 bases lay in between. CDR3 size: 13 residues. The germline CDR1 and CDR2 sequences are SNHLY and FYNNEI. Here the CDR3 reads CASSVGGREKLFF. DNA of the CDR3: TGTGCCAGCAGTGTCGGGGGTCGGGAAAAACTGTTTTTT.

This chain links TRBV11-3 with TRBJ2-5, with TRBD1 identical over 7 bases. Germline CDR1 and CDR2: SGHNT and YENEEA. The CDR3 has 15 residues. J was trimmed by 4 bases and V by 5 bases; bases with no gene match: 10. The CDR3 DNA sequence: TGTGCCAGCAGCCCTCATCAGGGGGTAGGAGAGACCCAGTACTTC. This codes for CASSPHQGVGETQYF. Full variable domain (outside the CDR3, taken from reference TRBV11-3 and TRBJ2-5): EAGVVQSPRYKIIEKKQPVAFWCNPISGHNTLYWYLQNLGQGPELLIRYENEEAVDDSQLPKDRFSAERLKGVDSTLKIQPAELGDSAVYLCASSPHQGVGETQYFGPGTRLLVL.

The chain uses TRBV30 and TRBJ2-1, with TRBD1 matching over 7 bases. This CDR3 is 17 amino acids long. From germline, CDR1 is GTSNPN and CDR2 SVGIG (reference sequence). V was clipped by 3 bases and J by 4 bases; unmatched bases: 15. CDR3 nucleotides: TGTGCCTGGAGGACTAAAATCCGGGACAGAGTATACAATGAGCAGTTCTTC. Its translation: CAWRTKIRDRVYNEQFF.

V is TRBV6-5 and J is TRBJ2-2; 7 bases are shared with TRBD2. Germline values: CDR1 MNHEY, CDR2 SVGAGI. The CDR3 loop spans 14 amino acids. Trimming at V came to 6 bases and at J to 1 base, leaving 2 bases not matched to a gene. CDR3 sequence reads: CASRGGRNTGELFF. The CDR3 bases are TGTGCCAGCAGGGGGGGGAGGAACACCGGGGAGCTGTTTTTT.

The count of this clone is one. The gene calls are TRBV10-1 and TRBJ2-7, with a tentative D call TRBD2 (6 bases). The V end lost 5 bases, the J end lost 1 base, and 21 bases lay between the germline ends. Germline CDR1 WNHNN, CDR2 SYGVQD (reference sequence). The CDR3 is made up of 17 amino acids. CDR3 sequence reads: CASSPGKGGAPSYEQYF. The CDR3, as DNA: TGCGCCAGCAGTCCCGGGAAGGGCGGGGCACCATCCTACGAGCAGTACTTC.

The V call is TRBV29-1, the J call TRBJ2-5, with 10 bases matching TRBD2. Losses at the gene ends were 3 bases for V and 3 bases for J; bases not matched to a gene: 4. CDR3 length: 14 amino acids. CDR1 is SQVTM, CDR2 ANQGSEA, per germline. CDR3 in amino acids: CSVEGLALKETQYF. The CDR3 bases are TGCAGCGTTGAGGGACTAGCGTTAAAAGAGACCCAGTACTTC.

This chain links TRBV29-1 with TRBJ1-1, with 7 bases identical to TRBD1. Trimming at V came to 6 bases and at J to 0 bases, leaving 1 base not matched to a gene. Germline CDR1 SQVTM, CDR2 ANQGSEA. There are 12 residues in the CDR3. The CDR3 loop is CSVGQLNTEAFF. CDR3 in DNA: TGCAGCGTGGGACAGCTGAACACTGAAGCTTTCTTT. The entire variable domain, with the rest obtained from reference TRBV29-1 and TRBJ1-1, is as follows: SAVISQKPSRDICQRGTSLTIQCQVDSQVTMMFWYRQQPGQSLTLIATANQGSEATYESGFVIDKFPISRPNLTFSTLTVSNMSPEDSSIYLCSVGQLNTEAFFGQGTRLTVV.